The entry below gives a single T cell receptor beta chain sequence along with its context. Its specificity is unknown. CDR3 length: 17 residues. The V end lost 5 bases, the J end lost 2 bases, and 19 bases lay between the germline ends. The germline V gene has CDR1 SEHNR and CDR2 FQNEAQ (reference sequence). The data belong to a study of cytomegalovirus exposure and HLA in healthy donors. The PCR made use of 60 Vbeta and 13 Jbeta primers. The protocol was immunoSEQ multiplex PCR, while the TCRdb copy is restricted to in-frame clones and leaves out a portion. Counted here are 150,000 to 170,000 clones, roughly 80% occurring once; the ten biggest clones make up 9.5% to 15%. Study findings and constraints: A later analysis associated approximately 17,000 TCR beta sequences with HLA alleles at a 0.05 false discovery rate. Highly shared sequence variants in one cluster were likely a sequencing artifact. Because they were indistinguishable, some V segments, including TRBV6-2 and TRBV6-3, were excluded.

This receptor was taken from a man in his thirties or forties in good health and CMV-seropositive. The sequencing input was PBMCs. The rearrangement uses TRBV7-9 and TRBJ2-1, with D maybe TRBD1 (6 bases). The CDR3 reads CASSRTQLDSPYNEQFF. The CDR3 DNA reads as TGTGCCAGCAGCCGAACACAACTGGACAGTCCCTACAATGAGCAGTTCTTC.